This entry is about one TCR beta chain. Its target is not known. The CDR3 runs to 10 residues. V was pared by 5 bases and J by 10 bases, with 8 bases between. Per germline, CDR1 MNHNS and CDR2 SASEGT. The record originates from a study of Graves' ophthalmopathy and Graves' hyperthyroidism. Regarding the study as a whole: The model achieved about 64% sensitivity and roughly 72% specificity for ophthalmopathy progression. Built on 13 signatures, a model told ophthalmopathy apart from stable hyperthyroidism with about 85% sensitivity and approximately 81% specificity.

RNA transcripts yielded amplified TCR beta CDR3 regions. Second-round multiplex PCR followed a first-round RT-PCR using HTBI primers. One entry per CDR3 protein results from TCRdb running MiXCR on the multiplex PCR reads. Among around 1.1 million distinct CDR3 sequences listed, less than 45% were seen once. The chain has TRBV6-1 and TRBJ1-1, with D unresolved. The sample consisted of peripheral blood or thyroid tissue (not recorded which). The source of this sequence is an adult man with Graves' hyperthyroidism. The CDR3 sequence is CASSRRAAFF. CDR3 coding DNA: TGTGCCAGCAGTCGACGGGCAGCTTTCTTT.